One and the same sample provided the 2 T cell receptor beta chains below, sequenced in a study of CD8+ T cells in alopecia areata. Extraction of RNA preceded its reverse transcription into cDNA, which served as the sequencing template. Produced via immunoSEQ multiplex PCR; TCRdb's table is partial and in-frame only. The data hold some 82,000 clones, with roughly half observed a single time. The sequencing sample was made of NKG2D-high CD8+ T cells sorted from blood. These TCRs come from a human donor with alopecia areata.

The chain couples TRBV5-6 to TRBJ1-1; D not resolved. Germline CDR1 reads SGHDT; CDR2 reads YYEEEE. Trimming took off 3 bases at V and 4 bases at J, with 7 bases between the two ends. There are 12 residues in the CDR3. CDR3 protein: CASSSGSTEAFF. The CDR3 nucleotides read TGTGCCAGCAGCTCGGGGTCCACTGAAGCTTTCTTT.

This clone was seen more than once but under ten times. CDR3 coding DNA: TGCGCCAGCAGCCAAGTTAGGGACAGGGAAGCTTTCTTT. Residues: CASSQVRDREAFF. V gene TRBV4-1 combines with J gene TRBJ1-1; 8 nucleotides match TRBD1. In germline, CDR1 is MGHRA, CDR2 YSYEKL. This CDR3 spans 13 amino acids. V was clipped by 1 base and J by 8 bases; unmatched bases: 3.